This passage covers 11 T cell receptor beta chains from one sample sequenced in a study of neurological immune-mediated disorders. TCRdb ran MiXCR on the 5' RACE reads and lists one entry per CDR3 protein. The repertoire includes roughly 62,000 distinct CDR3 sequences, 3% to 4% of them detected once, and roughly 2% sits in the top ten. The sample consisted of PBMCs. These receptors were obtained from a woman aged 45 to 65 with multiple sclerosis.

This clonotype has at least ten counts. The chain couples TRBV5-1 to TRBJ1-1; TRBD1 is a possible D gene (5 bases). Germline V gene lookup returns CDR1 SGHRS and CDR2 YFSETQ. The CDR3 has 14 amino acids. The ends were cut back, 3 bases at V and 1 base at J, with 10 bases in the middle. The DNA for the CDR3 is TGCGCCAGCAGCTGGGACGGCAGGAACACTGAAGCTTTCTTT. Amino acids: CASSWDGRNTEAFF.

Many counts were recorded for this clonotype. The V gene is TRBV9, the J gene TRBJ1-4, with D unclear. From germline, CDR1 is SGDLS and CDR2 YYNGEE. This CDR3 comprises 14 residues. Trimming took off 3 bases at V and 5 bases at J, with 11 bases between the two ends. CDR3 protein: CASSARTGNEKLFF. CDR3 DNA sequence: TGTGCCAGCAGCGCCCGGACGGGGAATGAAAAACTGTTTTTT. Full variable domain (missing parts from reference TRBV9 and TRBJ1-4): DSGVTQTPKHLITATGQRVTLRCSPRSGDLSVYWYQQSLDQGLQFLIQYYNGEERAKGNILERFSAQQFPDLHSELNLSSLELGDSALYFCASSARTGNEKLFFGSGTQLSVL.

This clonotype was counted ten times or more. This chain links TRBV24-1 with TRBJ2-2; maybe TRBD1 (6 bases). The CDR3 loop spans 16 amino acids. Trimming took off 4 bases at V and 6 bases at J, with 17 bases between the two ends. CDR1 and CDR2 from the germline V gene are KGHDR and SFDVKD. CDR3 bases: TGTGCCACCAGTGACCCAGGGACATCTGGATCCGGGGAGCTGTTTTTT. It codes for CATSDPGTSGSGELFF.

This clonotype has a count of ten or more. The gene calls are TRBV7-2 and TRBJ2-5; D unresolved. V lost 5 bases and J 5 bases, leaving 6 bases between the germline ends. Germline V CDR1 and CDR2: SGHTA, FQGNSA. This CDR3 is built from 11 residues. Written as DNA, the CDR3 is TGTGCCAGCAGCCCCCTGGAGACCCAGTACTTC. It encodes CASSPLETQYF.

This clonotype was detected ten times or more. The chain uses TRBV7-9 and TRBJ2-1; TRBD1 aligns across 7 bases. V was pared by 4 bases and J by 7 bases, with 7 bases of the junction left unmatched. This CDR3 comprises 14 residues. The germline gives CDR1 SEHNR, CDR2 FQNEAQ (reference sequence). For the CDR3, the DNA is TGTGCCAGCAGCTCGTTACAGGGGTGGAATGAGCAGTTCTTC. Amino acids: CASSSLQGWNEQFF.

The gene calls are TRBV7-3 and TRBJ2-1, with 8 bases aligning to TRBD2. The CDR3 sequence is 18 residues long. Germline values: CDR1 SGHTA, CDR2 FQGTGA. Germline trimming cut 2 bases from V and 5 bases from J; bases unmatched to any gene: 14. The CDR3 is CASSLYAVTSGGHNEQFF. CDR3 DNA sequence: TGTGCCAGCAGCTTATACGCCGTGACCAGCGGGGGCCACAATGAGCAGTTCTTC.

This clonotype was counted at least ten times. The chain links TRBV9 to TRBJ2-3; 8 bases agree with TRBD2. Germline V gene sequence: CDR1 SGDLS, CDR2 YYNGEE. The CDR3 has 16 amino acids. J lost 0 bases, V lost 4 bases, and 7 bases had no gene match. CDR3 loop: CASSPRTSSSTDTQYF. As DNA, the CDR3 is TGTGCCAGCAGCCCCCGGACTAGCAGTAGCACAGATACGCAGTATTTT.

This clonotype was recorded at least ten times. This chain uses TRBV27 with TRBJ2-3; 12 nucleotides line up with TRBD2. Germline V gene sequence: CDR1 MNHEY, CDR2 SMNVEV (reference sequence). V shed 5 bases, J shed 0 bases, and the junction held 6 bases outside the gene matches. The CDR3 length is 17 residues. Here the CDR3 reads CASSPWLAGGSTDTQYF. In DNA, the CDR3 is TGTGCCAGCAGTCCATGGCTAGCGGGAGGGAGCACAGATACGCAGTATTTT.

This clonotype is medium-sized within its sample. The genes are TRBV20-1 and TRBJ2-6, with D unresolved. This CDR3 has 14 residues. V shed 3 bases and J shed 4 bases, with 10 bases lying between them. Per the germline V gene, CDR1 is DFQATT and CDR2 is SNEGSKA (reference sequence). CDR3 sequence reads: CSARSGSGANVLTF. CDR3 in DNA: TGCAGTGCTAGGTCCGGGTCCGGGGCCAACGTCCTGACTTTC.

The table lists this clonotype with many counts. The chain links TRBV29-1 to TRBJ1-1; D call uncertain. V was pared by 0 bases and J by 7 bases, with 15 bases between. Germline CDR1 reads SQVTM; CDR2 reads ANQGSEA. CDR3 size: 14 residues. The CDR3 sequence: CSVEDLLDGNEAFF. The CDR3 DNA sequence: TGCAGCGTTGAAGATCTTCTCGACGGAAATGAAGCTTTCTTT.

Ten or more counts support this clonotype. This sequence joins TRBV20-1 and TRBJ1-1; D not resolved. Germline V gene lookup returns CDR1 DFQATT and CDR2 SNEGSKA (reference sequence). This CDR3 is built from 13 residues. The V end was cut by 2 bases, the J end by 0 bases, with 7 bases between. CDR3 sequence (DNA): TGCAGTGCTAGATCTCCCGTGAACACTGAAGCTTTCTTT. It yields the protein CSARSPVNTEAFF.